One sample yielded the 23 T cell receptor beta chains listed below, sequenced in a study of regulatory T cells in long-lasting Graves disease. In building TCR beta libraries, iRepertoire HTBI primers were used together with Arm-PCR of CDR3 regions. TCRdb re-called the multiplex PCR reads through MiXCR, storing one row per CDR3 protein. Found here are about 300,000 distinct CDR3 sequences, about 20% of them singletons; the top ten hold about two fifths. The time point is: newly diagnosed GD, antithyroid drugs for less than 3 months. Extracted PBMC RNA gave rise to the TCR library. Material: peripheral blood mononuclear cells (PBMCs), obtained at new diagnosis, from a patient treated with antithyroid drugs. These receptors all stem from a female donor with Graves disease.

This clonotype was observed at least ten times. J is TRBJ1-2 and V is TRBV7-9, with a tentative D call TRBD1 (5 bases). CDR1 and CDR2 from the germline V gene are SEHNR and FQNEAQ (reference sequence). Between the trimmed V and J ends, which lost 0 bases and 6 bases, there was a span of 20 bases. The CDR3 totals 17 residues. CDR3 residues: CASSLAGRALGFDGYTF. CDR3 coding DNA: TGTGCCAGCAGCTTAGCTGGCAGGGCATTAGGCTTTGATGGCTACACCTTC.

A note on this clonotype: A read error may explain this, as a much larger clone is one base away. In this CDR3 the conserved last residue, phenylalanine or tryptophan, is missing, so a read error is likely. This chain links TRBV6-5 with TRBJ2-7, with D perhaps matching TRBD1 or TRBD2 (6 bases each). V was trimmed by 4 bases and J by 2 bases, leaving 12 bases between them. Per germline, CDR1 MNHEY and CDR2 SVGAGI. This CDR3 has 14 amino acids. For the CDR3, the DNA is TGTGCCAGCAGTTCATCAGGGGAGGCCTACGAGCAGTACTCC. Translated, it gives CASSSSGEAYEQYS.

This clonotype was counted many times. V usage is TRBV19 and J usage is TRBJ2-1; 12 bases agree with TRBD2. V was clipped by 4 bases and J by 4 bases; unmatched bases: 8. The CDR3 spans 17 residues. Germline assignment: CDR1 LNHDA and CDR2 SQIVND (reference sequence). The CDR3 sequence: CASSTTSGRPHYNEQFF. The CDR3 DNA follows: TGTGCCAGTAGTACCACTAGCGGGAGGCCCCATTACAATGAGCAGTTCTTC.

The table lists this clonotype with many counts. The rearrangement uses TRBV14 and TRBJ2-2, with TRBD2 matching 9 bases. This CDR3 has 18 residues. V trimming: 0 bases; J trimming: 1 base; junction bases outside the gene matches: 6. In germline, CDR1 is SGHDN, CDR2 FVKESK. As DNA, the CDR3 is TGTGCCAGCAGCCAAGATGTGTTAGCGGGAGTGAACACCGGGGAGCTGTTTTTT. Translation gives CASSQDVLAGVNTGELFF.

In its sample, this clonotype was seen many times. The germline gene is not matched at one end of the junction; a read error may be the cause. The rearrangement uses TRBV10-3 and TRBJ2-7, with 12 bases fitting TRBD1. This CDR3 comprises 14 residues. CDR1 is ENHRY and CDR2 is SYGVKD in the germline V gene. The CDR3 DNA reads TGTGCCATCAGTGGCCGGGACAGGGGGCACGAGCTGTACTTC. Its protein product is CAISGRDRGHELYF.

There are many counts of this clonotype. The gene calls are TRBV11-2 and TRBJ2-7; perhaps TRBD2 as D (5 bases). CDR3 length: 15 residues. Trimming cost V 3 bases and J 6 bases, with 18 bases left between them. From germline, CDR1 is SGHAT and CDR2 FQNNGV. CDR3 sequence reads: CASSFQGGVRVEQYF. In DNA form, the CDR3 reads TGTGCCAGCAGCTTCCAAGGTGGGGTGAGGGTCGAGCAGTACTTC.

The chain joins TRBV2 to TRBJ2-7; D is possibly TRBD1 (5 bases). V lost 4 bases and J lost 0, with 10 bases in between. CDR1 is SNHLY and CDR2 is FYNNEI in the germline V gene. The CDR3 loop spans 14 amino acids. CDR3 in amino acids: CASSGTYLSYEQYF. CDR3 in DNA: TGTGCCAGCAGTGGGACATATCTCTCCTACGAGCAGTACTTC. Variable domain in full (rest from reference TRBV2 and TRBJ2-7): EPEVTQTPSHQVTQMGQEVILRCVPISNHLYFYWYRQILGQKVEFLVSFYNNEISEKSEIFDDQFSVERPDGSNFTLKIRSTKLEDSAMYFCASSGTYLSYEQYFGPGTRLTVT.

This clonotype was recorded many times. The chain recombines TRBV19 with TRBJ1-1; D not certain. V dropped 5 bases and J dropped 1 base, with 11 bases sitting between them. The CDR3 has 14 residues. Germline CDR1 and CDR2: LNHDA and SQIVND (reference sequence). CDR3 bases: TGTGCCAGTAGTCCCTGGACGAGGAACACTGAAGCTTTCTTT. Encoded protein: CASSPWTRNTEAFF.

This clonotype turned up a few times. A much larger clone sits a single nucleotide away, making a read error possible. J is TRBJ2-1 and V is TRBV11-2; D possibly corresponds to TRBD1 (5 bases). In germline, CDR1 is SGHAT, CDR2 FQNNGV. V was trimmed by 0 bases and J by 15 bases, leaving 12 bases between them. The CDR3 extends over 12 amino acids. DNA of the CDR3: TGTGCCAGCAGCTTAGATGGGGCAAAGCTGTTCTTC. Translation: CASSLDGAKLFF.

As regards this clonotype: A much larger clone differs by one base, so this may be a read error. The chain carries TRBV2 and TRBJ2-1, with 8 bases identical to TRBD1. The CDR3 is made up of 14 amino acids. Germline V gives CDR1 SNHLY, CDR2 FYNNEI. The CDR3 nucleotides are TGTGCCAGCAACACAGGGGGAGAGTACAATGAGCAGTCCTTC. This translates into CASNTGGEYNEQSF.

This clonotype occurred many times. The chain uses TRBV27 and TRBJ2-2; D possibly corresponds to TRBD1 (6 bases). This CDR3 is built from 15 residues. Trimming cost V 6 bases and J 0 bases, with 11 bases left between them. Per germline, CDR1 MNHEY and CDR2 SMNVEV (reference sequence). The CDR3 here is CASSQGISNTGELFF. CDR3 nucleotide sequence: TGTGCCAGCAGCCAGGGGATTTCGAACACCGGGGAGCTGTTTTTT.

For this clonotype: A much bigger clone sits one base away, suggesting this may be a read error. The chain's CDR3 is CASSFQSIINTEAFF. The CDR3 region has the DNA TGTGCCAGCAGCTTCCAGTCGATCATAAACACTGAAGCTTTCTTT. This sequence joins TRBV11-2 and TRBJ1-1; no definite D call. Germline V gives CDR1 SGHAT, CDR2 FQNNGV. Trimming pared 3 bases from V and 2 bases from J, leaving 13 bases between. CDR3 length: 15 residues. Full variable domain (outside the CDR3, taken from reference TRBV11-2 and TRBJ1-1): EAGVAQSPRYKIIEKRQSVAFWCNPISGHATLYWYQQILGQGPKLLIQFQNNGVVDDSQLPKDRFSAERLKGVDSTLKIQPAKLEDSAVYLCASSFQSIINTEAFFGQGTRLTVV.

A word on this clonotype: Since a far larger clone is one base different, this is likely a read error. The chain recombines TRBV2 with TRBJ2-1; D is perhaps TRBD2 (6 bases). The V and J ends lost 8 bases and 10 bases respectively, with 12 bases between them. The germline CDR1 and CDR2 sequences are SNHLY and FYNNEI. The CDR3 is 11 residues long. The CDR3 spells CASGGPNEQFF. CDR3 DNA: TGTGCCAGCGGAGGGCCGAACGAGCAGTTCTTC. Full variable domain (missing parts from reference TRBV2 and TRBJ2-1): EPEVTQTPSHQVTQMGQEVILRCVPISNHLYFYWYRQILGQKVEFLVSFYNNEISEKSEIFDDQFSVERPDGSNFTLKIRSTKLEDSAMYFCASGGPNEQFFGPGTRLTVL.

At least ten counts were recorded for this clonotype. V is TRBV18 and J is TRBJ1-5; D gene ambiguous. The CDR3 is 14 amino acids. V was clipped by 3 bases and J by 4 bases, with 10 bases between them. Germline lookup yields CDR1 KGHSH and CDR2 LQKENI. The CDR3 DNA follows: TGTGCCAGCTCACCCCCCGGAAGTAATCAGCCCCAGCATTTT. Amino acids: CASSPPGSNQPQHF.

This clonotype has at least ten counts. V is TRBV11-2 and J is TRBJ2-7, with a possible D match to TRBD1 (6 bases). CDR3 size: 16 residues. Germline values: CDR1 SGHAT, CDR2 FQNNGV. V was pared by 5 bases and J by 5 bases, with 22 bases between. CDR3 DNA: TGTGCCAGCAGCGCTAACCTACAGGGTCTCTTCCACGAGCAGTACTTC. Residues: CASSANLQGLFHEQYF.

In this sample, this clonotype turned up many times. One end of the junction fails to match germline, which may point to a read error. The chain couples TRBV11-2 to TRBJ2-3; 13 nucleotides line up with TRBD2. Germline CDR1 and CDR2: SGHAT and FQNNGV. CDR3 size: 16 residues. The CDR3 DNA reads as TGTACCAGCAGCTTAGGACTAGCGGGAGTCACAGATACGCAGTATTTT. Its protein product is CTSSLGLAGVTDTQYF.

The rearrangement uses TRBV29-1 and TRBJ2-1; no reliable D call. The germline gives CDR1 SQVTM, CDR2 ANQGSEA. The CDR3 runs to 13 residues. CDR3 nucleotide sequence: TGCACCGTGAGTGCTTCTGCATACAATGAGCAGTTCTTC. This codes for CTVSASAYNEQFF.

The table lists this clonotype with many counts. CDR3 nucleotide sequence: TGTGCCAGCAGCCAGATGGGGGGGGTCCATGAGCAGTTCTTC. Protein sequence: CASSQMGGVHEQFF. The V gene is TRBV3-1, the J gene TRBJ2-1; 7 bases align to TRBD2. J lost 8 bases, V lost 3 bases, and 7 bases had no gene match. The CDR3 is 14 residues long. Germline V gene lookup returns CDR1 LGHDT and CDR2 YNNKEL (reference sequence).

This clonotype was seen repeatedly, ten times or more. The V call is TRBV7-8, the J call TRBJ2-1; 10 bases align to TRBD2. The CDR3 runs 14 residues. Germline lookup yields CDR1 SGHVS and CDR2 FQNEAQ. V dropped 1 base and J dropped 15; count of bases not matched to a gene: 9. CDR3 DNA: TGTGCCAGCAGCTTAGACCTAGCGGGAGAAGGTATGTTCTTC. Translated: CASSLDLAGEGMFF.

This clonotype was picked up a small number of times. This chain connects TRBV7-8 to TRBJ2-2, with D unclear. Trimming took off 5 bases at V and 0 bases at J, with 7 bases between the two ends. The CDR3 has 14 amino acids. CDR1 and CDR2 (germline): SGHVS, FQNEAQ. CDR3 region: CASSAGANTGELFF. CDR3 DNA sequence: TGTGCCAGCAGCGCCGGAGCGAACACCGGGGAGCTGTTTTTT.

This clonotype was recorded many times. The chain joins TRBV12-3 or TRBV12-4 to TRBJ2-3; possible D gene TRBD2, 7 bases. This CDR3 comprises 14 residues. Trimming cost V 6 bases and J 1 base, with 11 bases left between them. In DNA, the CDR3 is TGTGCCAGCAGCTCGGGGGGCCGCACAGATACGCAGTATTTT. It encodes CASSSGGRTDTQYF.

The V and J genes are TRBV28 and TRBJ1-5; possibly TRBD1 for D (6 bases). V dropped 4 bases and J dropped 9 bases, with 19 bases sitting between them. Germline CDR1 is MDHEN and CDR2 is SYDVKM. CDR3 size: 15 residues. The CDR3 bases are TGTGCCAGCAGTTCCCGCGGGGGCCGTGGTCGGCCCCAGCATTTT. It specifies CASSSRGGRGRPQHF.

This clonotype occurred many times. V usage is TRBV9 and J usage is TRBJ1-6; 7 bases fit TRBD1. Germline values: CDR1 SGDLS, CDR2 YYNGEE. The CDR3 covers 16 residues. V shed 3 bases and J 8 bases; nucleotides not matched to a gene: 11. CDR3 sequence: CASSEGRGKFDSPLHF. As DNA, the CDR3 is TGTGCCAGCAGCGAGGGCAGGGGGAAGTTTGATTCACCCCTCCACTTT. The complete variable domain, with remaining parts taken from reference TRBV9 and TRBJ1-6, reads DSGVTQTPKHLITATGQRVTLRCSPRSGDLSVYWYQQSLDQGLQFLIQYYNGEERAKGNILERFSAQQFPDLHSELNLSSLELGDSALYFCASSEGRGKFDSPLHFGNGTRLTVT.